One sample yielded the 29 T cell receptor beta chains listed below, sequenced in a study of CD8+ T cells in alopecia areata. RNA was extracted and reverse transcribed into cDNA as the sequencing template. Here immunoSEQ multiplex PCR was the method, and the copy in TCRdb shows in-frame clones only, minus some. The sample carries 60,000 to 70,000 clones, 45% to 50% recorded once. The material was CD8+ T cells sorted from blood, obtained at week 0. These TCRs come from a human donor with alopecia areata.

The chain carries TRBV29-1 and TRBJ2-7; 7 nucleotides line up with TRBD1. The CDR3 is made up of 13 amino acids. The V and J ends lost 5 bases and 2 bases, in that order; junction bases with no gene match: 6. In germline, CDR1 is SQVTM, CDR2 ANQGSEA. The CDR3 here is CSVQGVGAYEQYF. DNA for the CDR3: TGCAGCGTTCAGGGGGTGGGGGCCTACGAGCAGTACTTC.

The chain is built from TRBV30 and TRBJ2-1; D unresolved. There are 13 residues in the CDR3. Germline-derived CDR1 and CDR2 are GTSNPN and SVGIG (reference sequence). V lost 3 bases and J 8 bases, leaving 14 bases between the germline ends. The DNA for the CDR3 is TGTGCCTGGAGCCTATTACCCCGTTATGAGCAGTTCTTC. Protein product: CAWSLLPRYEQFF.

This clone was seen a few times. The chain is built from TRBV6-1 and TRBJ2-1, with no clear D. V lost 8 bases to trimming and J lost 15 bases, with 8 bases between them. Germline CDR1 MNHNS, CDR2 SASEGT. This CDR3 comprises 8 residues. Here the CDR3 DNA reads TGTGCCAGCGACGGGCGGTTCTTC. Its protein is CASDGRFF.

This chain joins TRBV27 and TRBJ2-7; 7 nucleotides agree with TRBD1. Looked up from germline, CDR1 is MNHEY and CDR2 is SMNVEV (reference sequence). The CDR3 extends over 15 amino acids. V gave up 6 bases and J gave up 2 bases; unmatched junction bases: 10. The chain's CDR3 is CASSLNPGQTYEQYF. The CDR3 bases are TGTGCCAGCAGCCTAAACCCGGGACAGACCTACGAGCAGTACTTC.

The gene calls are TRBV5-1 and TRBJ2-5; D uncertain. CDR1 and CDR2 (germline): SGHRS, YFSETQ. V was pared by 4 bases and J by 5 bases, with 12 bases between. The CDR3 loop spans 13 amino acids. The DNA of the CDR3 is TGCGCCAGCAGCACGCGGTTCGGGGAGACCCAGTACTTC. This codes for CASSTRFGETQYF.

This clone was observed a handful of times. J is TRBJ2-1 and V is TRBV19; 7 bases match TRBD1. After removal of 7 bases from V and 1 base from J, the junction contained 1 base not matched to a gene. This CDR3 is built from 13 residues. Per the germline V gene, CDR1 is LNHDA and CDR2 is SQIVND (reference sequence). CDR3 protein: CASMTGSYNEQFF. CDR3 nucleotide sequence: TGTGCCAGTATGACAGGGTCCTACAATGAGCAGTTCTTC.

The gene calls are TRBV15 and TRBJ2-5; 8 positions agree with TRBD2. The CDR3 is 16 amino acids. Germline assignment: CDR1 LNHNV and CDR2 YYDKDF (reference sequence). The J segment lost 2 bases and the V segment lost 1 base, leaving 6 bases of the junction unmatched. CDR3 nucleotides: TGTGCCACCAGCAGAGCGAGCGGGAGTGGACAAGAGACCCAGTACTTC. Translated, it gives CATSRASGSGQETQYF. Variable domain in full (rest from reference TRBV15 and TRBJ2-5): DAMVIQNPRYQVTQFGKPVTLSCSQTLNHNVMYWYQQKSSQAPKLLFHYYDKDFNNEADTPDNFQSRRPNTSFCFLDIRSPGLGDTAMYLCATSRASGSGQETQYFGPGTRLLVL.

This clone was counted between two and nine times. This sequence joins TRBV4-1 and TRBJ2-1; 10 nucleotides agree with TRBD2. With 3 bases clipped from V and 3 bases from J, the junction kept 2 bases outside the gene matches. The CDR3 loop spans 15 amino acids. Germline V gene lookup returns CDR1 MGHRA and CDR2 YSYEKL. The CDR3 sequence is CASSHGLAVYNEQFF. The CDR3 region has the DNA TGCGCCAGCAGCCATGGACTAGCGGTCTACAATGAGCAGTTCTTC.

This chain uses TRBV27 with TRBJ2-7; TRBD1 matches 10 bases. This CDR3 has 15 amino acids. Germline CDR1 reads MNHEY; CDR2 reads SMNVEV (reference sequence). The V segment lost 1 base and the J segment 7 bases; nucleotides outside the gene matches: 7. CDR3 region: CASSLWTGGVWEQYF. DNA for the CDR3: TGTGCCAGCAGTTTATGGACAGGGGGGGTGTGGGAGCAGTACTTC.

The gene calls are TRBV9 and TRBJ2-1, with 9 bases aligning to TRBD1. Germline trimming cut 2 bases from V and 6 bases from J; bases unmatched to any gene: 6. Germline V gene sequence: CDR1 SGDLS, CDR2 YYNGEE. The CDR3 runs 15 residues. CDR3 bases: TGTGCCAGCAGCGTGTGGACAGGGGTCGGCAATGAGCAGTTCTTC. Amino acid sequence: CASSVWTGVGNEQFF.

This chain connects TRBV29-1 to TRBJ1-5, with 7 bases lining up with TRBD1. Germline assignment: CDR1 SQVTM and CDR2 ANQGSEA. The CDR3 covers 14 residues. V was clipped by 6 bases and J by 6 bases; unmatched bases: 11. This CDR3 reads CSVLQGGLGQPQHF. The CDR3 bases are TGCAGCGTCCTGCAGGGGGGGTTGGGTCAGCCCCAGCATTTT.

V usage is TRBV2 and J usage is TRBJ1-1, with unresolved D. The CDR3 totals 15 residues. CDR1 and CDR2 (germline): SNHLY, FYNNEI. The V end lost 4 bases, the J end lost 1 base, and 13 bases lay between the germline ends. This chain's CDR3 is CASSGFRGANTEAFF. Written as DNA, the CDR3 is TGTGCCAGCAGTGGGTTTCGGGGTGCGAACACTGAAGCTTTCTTT.

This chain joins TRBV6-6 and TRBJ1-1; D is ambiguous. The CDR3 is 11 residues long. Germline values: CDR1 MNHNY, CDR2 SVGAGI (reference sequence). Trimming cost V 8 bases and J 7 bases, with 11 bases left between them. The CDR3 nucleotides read TGTGCCAGCCTGAGGACGGATGAAGCTTTCTTT. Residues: CASLRTDEAFF.

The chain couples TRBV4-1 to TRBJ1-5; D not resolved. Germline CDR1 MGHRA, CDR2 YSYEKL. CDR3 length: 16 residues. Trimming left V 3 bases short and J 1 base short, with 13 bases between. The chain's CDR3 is CASSQEARESNQPQHF. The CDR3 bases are TGCGCCAGCAGCCAGGAGGCCCGGGAAAGCAATCAGCCCCAGCATTTT.

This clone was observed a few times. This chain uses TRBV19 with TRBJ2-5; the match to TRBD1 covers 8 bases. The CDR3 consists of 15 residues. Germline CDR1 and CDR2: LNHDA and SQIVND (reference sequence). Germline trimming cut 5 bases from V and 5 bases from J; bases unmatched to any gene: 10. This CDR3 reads CASSDTGGFFETQYF. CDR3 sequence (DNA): TGTGCCAGTAGTGATACAGGGGGGTTCTTCGAGACCCAGTACTTC.

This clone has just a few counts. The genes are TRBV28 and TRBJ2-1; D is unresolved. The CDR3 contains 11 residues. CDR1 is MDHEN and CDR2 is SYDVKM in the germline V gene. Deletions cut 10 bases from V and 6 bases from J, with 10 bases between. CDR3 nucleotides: TGTGCCACTTTATGGGGCAATGAGCAGTTCTTC. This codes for CATLWGNEQFF. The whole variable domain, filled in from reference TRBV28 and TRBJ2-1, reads DVKVTQSSRYLVKRTGEKVFLECVQDMDHENMFWYRQDPGLGLRLIYFSYDVKMKEKGDIPEGYSVSREKKERFSLILESASTNQTSMYLCATLWGNEQFFGPGTRLTVL.

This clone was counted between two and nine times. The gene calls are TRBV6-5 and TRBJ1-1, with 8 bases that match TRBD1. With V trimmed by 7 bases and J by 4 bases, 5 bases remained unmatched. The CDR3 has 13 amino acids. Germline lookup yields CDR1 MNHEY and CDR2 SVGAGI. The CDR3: CASTGQGSTEAFF. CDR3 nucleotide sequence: TGTGCCAGCACAGGACAGGGAAGCACTGAAGCTTTCTTT.

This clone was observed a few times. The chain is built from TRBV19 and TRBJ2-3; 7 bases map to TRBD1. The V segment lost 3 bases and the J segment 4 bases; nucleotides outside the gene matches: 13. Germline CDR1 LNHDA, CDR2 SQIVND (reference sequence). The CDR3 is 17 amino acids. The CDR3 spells CASSMLPPTGMPDTQYF. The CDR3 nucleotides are TGTGCCAGTAGTATGCTCCCACCGACAGGGATGCCAGATACGCAGTATTTT.

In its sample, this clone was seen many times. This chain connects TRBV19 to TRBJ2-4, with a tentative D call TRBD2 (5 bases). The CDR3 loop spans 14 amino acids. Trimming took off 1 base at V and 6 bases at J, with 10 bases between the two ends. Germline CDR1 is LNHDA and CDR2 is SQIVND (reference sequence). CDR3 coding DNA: TGTGCCAGTAGTATAGGAACCGGGATAAACATTCAGTACTTC. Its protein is CASSIGTGINIQYF.

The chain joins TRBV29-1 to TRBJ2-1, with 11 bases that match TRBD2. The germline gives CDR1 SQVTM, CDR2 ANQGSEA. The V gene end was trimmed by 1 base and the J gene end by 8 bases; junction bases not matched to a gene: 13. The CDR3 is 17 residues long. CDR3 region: CSVEVFGSGRGSDEQFF. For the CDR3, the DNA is TGCAGCGTTGAAGTATTCGGTAGCGGGAGGGGGTCAGATGAGCAGTTCTTC.

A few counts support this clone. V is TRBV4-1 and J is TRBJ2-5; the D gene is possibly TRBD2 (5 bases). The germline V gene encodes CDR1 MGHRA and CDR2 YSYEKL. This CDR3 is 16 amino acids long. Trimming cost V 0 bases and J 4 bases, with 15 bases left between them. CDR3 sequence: CASSQEGSPKGETQYF. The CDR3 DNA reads TGCGCCAGCAGCCAAGAAGGGAGCCCGAAGGGAGAGACCCAGTACTTC.

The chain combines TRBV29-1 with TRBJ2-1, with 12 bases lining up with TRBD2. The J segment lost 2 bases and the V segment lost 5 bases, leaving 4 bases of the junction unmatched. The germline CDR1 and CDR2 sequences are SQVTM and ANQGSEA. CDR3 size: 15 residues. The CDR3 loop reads CSVSGTSGPYNEQFF. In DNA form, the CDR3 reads TGCAGCGTTTCCGGGACTAGCGGGCCCTACAATGAGCAGTTCTTC.

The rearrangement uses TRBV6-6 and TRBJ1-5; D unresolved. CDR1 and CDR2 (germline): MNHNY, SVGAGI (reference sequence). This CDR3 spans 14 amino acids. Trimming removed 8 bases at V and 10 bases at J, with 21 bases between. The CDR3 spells CASRRGPWLEPQHF. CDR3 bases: TGTGCCAGCCGACGAGGGCCATGGCTTGAACCCCAGCATTTT.

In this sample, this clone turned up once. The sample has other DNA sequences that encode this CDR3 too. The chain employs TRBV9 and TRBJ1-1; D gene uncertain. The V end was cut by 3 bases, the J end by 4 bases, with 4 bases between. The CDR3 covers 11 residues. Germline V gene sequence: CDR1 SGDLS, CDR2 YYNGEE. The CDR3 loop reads CASSAGTEAFF. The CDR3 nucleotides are TGTGCCAGCAGCGCCGGCACTGAAGCTTTCTTT. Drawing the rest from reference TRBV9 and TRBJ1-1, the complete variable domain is DSGVTQTPKHLITATGQRVTLRCSPRSGDLSVYWYQQSLDQGLQFLIQYYNGEERAKGNILERFSAQQFPDLHSELNLSSLELGDSALYFCASSAGTEAFFGQGTRLTVV.

For the CDR3, the DNA is TGTGCCAGCAGTTCCAGAGGGGATCAAGAGACCCAGTACTTC. The encoded protein is CASSSRGDQETQYF. This chain uses TRBV27 with TRBJ2-5; D possibly uses TRBD1 or TRBD2 (5 bases each). The ends were cut back, 4 bases at V and 2 bases at J, with 11 bases in the middle. Germline V gives CDR1 MNHEY, CDR2 SMNVEV (reference sequence). This CDR3 region has 14 residues.

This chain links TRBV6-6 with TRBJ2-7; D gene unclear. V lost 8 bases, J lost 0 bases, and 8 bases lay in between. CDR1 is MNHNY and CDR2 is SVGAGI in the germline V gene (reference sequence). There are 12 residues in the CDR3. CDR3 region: CASLRSSYEQYF. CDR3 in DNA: TGTGCCAGCCTGAGGAGCTCCTACGAGCAGTACTTC.

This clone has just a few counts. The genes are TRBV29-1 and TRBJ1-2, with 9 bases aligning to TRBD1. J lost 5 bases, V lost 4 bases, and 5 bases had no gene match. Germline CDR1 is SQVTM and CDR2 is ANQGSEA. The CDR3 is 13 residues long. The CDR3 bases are TGCAGCGTTGCGGTGGGACAGGGATATGGCTACACCTTC. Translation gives CSVAVGQGYGYTF.

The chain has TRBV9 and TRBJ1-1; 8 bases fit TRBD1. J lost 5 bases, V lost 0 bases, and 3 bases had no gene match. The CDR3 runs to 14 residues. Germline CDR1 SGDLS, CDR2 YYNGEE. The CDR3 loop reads CASSVAGGATEAFF. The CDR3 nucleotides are TGTGCCAGCAGCGTAGCAGGGGGCGCGACTGAAGCTTTCTTT.

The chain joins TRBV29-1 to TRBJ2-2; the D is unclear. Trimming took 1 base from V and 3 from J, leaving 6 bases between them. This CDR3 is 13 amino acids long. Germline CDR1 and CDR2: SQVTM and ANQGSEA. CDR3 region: CSVEVTYTGELFF. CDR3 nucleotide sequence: TGCAGCGTTGAAGTGACTTACACCGGGGAGCTGTTTTTT.